The rows below give T cell receptor beta chains drawn from one sample of a study of monozygotic twins with inflammatory bowel disease. TCRdb reprocessed the 5' RACE reads and keeps a single row for each CDR3 protein, giving no DNA. This sample's table reports 400,000 to 500,000 distinct CDR3 sequences. The sequenced material came from blood. Every receptor here comes from a human donor with ulcerative colitis or Crohn's disease, or a healthy co-twin of an affected twin (not recorded which). CDR3s include the opening cysteine and the closing phenylalanine or tryptophan.

V gene,J gene,CDR3 protein
TRBV7-6,TRBJ2-5,CASTPSPRGSVTQYF
TRBV7-9,TRBJ2-7,CASSLRQGARDEQYF
TRBV27,TRBJ2-5,CASSLITSGGPIQETQYF
TRBV5-1,TRBJ2-1,CASSPPHSYNEQFF
TRBV10-2,TRBJ2-1,CASAGGVGVSYNEQFF
TRBV5-1,TRBJ2-1,CASSPRIGFRFF
TRBV2,TRBJ2-5,CASSTQRGPLGQETQYF
TRBV27,TRBJ1-1,CASSLGGISDTEAFF
TRBV30,TRBJ1-6,CAWSEQGNSPLHF
TRBV12-3/TRBV12-4,TRBJ2-2,CASRFSGANTGELFF
TRBV19,TRBJ1-2,CASTSIRGGYTF
TRBV11-2,TRBJ2-7,CASSLLGQGIHEQYF
TRBV5-1,TRBJ2-7,CASSLDPGPEQYF
TRBV5-1,TRBJ1-1,CASSSHMNTEAFF
TRBV9,TRBJ1-2,CASSVRAGVDGYTF
TRBV20-1,TRBJ2-1,CSAPGGTYNEQFF
TRBV28,TRBJ2-7,CASSSPIEQYF
TRBV7-6,TRBJ2-5,CASSLQQVMYQETQYF
TRBV19,TRBJ2-3,CASRTSGGATDTQYF
TRBV2,TRBJ1-2,CASWDRSNYGYTF
TRBV7-9,TRBJ2-5,CASSLVRDSQETQYF
TRBV7-3,TRBJ2-7,CASSLAAGGNEQYF
TRBV6-2/TRBV6-3,TRBJ2-3,CASSLALGLVSTDTQYF
TRBV19,TRBJ2-7,CASSVIQGRAYEQYF
TRBV10-2,TRBJ2-5,CASSPRASGRVETQYF
TRBV20-1,TRBJ2-3,CGATWASGNSDTQYF
TRBV5-1,TRBJ1-4,CASSLEGTGSEKLFF
TRBV5-1,TRBJ2-3,CASSEGTSGATSTDTQYF
TRBV5-6,TRBJ1-2,CASSLGNIYGYTF
TRBV6-1,TRBJ1-2,CASSEGRNANYGYTF
TRBV4-1,TRBJ1-5,CASSQGYKEGQPQHF
TRBV7-3,TRBJ2-1,CASSPSLHNEQFF
TRBV18,TRBJ1-6,CASSPAQEGSPLHF
TRBV6-5,TRBJ1-2,CASSPTKNYGYTF
TRBV6-5,TRBJ2-7,CASSRDYPHEQYF
TRBV10-1,TRBJ2-4,CASSGSRAAKNIQYF
TRBV5-4,TRBJ1-1,CASSFGQDTEAFF
TRBV5-1,TRBJ2-3,CASSLDYHSTDTQYF
TRBV7-8,TRBJ2-7,CASSPTARSYEQYF
TRBV4-2,TRBJ2-3,CASSQDQGLGPDTQYF
TRBV7-6,TRBJ1-5,CASSLEGGSDQPQHF
TRBV7-9,TRBJ1-1,CASSLMRIGTEAFF
TRBV20-1,TRBJ2-7,CSARDLLSYEQYF